The 23 T cell receptor beta chains below come from one sample, sequenced in a study of OX40 agonist ivuxolimab in advanced cancers. Produced via immunoSEQ multiplex PCR; TCRdb's table is partial and in-frame only. Among 85,000 to 100,000 clones listed, roughly 89% were seen once. This specimen consisted of CD4+ or CD8+ T cells sorted from blood, obtained in a trial of the OX40 agonist ivuxolimab. The origin of the receptors is an adult with an advanced solid tumor such as melanoma, head and neck, liver or kidney cancer.

The rearrangement joins TRBV14 to TRBJ1-2, with D possibly being TRBD1 (6 bases). Germline V gives CDR1 SGHDN, CDR2 FVKESK. The CDR3 has 14 residues. Trimming stripped 2 bases from V and 5 bases from J, with 12 bases between. The CDR3 loop is CASSQIGGGYGYTF. The CDR3 DNA is TGTGCCAGCAGCCAAATCGGGGGCGGGTATGGCTACACCTTC.

The chain couples TRBV29-1 to TRBJ2-3; 11 nucleotides line up with TRBD2. J gave up 6 bases and V 5 bases, and 7 bases lay outside the gene matches. The CDR3 is made up of 14 amino acids. The germline CDR1 and CDR2 sequences are SQVTM and ANQGSEA. This CDR3 is CSVQGASGGDTQYF. The CDR3 region has the DNA TGCAGCGTTCAAGGGGCTAGCGGGGGGGATACGCAGTATTTT.

The CDR3 sequence is CASRTDSGAGELFF. The CDR3 coding sequence is TGTGCCAGTAGGACTGACAGTGGGGCTGGGGAGCTGTTTTTT. The chain employs TRBV19 and TRBJ2-2; D might be TRBD1 (5 bases). Germline V gives CDR1 LNHDA, CDR2 SQIVND (reference sequence). This CDR3 contains 14 residues. With 6 bases removed from V and 8 bases from J, the gap between germline ends came to 16 bases.

This clone was seen just once. The chain is built from TRBV5-1 and TRBJ1-1; D possibly corresponds to TRBD1 (5 bases). This CDR3 is 15 amino acids long. Germline lookup yields CDR1 SGHRS and CDR2 YFSETQ. V lost 1 base and J 4 bases, leaving 14 bases between the germline ends. This chain's CDR3 is CASSLSSREPTEAFF. The DNA of the CDR3 is TGCGCCAGCAGCTTGAGCTCCAGGGAGCCCACTGAAGCTTTCTTT. The full variable domain, in which reference TRBV5-1 and TRBJ1-1 provide the parts outside the CDR3, is KAGVTQTPRYLIKTRGQQVTLSCSPISGHRSVSWYQQTPGQGLQFLFEYFSETQRNKGNFPGRFSGRQFSNSRSEMNVSTLELGDSALYLCASSLSSREPTEAFFGQGTRLTVV.

The chain uses TRBV10-2 and TRBJ2-7, with 10 positions matching TRBD1. CDR3 size: 15 residues. The germline V gene encodes CDR1 WSHSY and CDR2 SAAADI. V lost 4 bases, J lost 6 bases, and 9 bases stayed unmatched. The CDR3 nucleotides are TGCGCCAGCAGTGCACAGACAGGGGGCCCCTCCGAGCAGTACTTC. Its protein product is CASSAQTGGPSEQYF.

The rearrangement links TRBV7-2 to TRBJ1-1; D is perhaps TRBD1 (5 bases). V was pared by 3 bases and J by 0 bases, with 8 bases between. This CDR3 is built from 14 residues. The germline V gene encodes CDR1 SGHTA and CDR2 FQGNSA. DNA for the CDR3: TGTGCCAGCAGCTTCGCGGGACTGAACACTGAAGCTTTCTTT. Amino acids: CASSFAGLNTEAFF.

This chain connects TRBV19 to TRBJ1-1; no reliable D call. The ends were cut back, 3 bases at V and 2 bases at J, with 4 bases in the middle. Germline V CDR1 and CDR2: LNHDA, SQIVND (reference sequence). CDR3 length equals 12 residues. The DNA for the CDR3 is TGTGCCAGTAGTATCCAAAACACTGAAGCTTTCTTT. Translating gives CASSIQNTEAFF.

The chain joins TRBV28 to TRBJ1-6; 8 bases line up with TRBD1. CDR3 size: 14 residues. The germline CDR1 and CDR2 sequences are MDHEN and SYDVKM. Unmatched junction bases numbered 1, after V lost 5 bases and J lost 4 bases. CDR3 nucleotides: TGTGCCAGCAGTCGACAGGGGTATAATTCACCCCTCCACTTT. It yields the protein CASSRQGYNSPLHF.

The chain employs TRBV30 and TRBJ1-1; D is undetermined. The V and J ends lost 2 bases and 4 bases respectively, with 8 bases between them. Looked up from germline, CDR1 is GTSNPN and CDR2 is SVGIG (reference sequence). The CDR3 length is 12 residues. The CDR3 sequence: CAWSMRLTEAFF. CDR3 bases: TGTGCCTGGAGTATGCGGCTCACTGAAGCTTTCTTT.

A few counts support this clone. The V call is TRBV4-3, the J call TRBJ2-5, with 8 bases aligning to TRBD1. CDR3 length equals 16 residues. Germline V CDR1 and CDR2: LGHNA, YSLEER. The junction had 10 bases not matched to a gene; V was cut back by 2 bases and J by 5 bases. CDR3: CASSQTGTGVGETQYF. The DNA of the CDR3 is TGCGCCAGCAGCCAAACTGGGACAGGAGTAGGGGAGACCCAGTACTTC.

Written as DNA, the CDR3 is TGTGCCAGTAGTTCCCAGGGGGTTCCCAATGAGCAGTTCTTC. Protein: CASSSQGVPNEQFF. The J gene is TRBJ2-1, the V gene TRBV19; the match to TRBD1 covers 7 bases. The CDR3 length is 14 residues. V trimming: 5 bases; J trimming: 6 bases; junction bases outside the gene matches: 7. CDR1 is LNHDA, CDR2 SQIVND, per germline (reference sequence). Together with reference TRBV19 and TRBJ2-1, the CDR3 gives the full variable domain: DGGITQSPKYLFRKEGQNVTLSCEQNLNHDAMYWYRQDPGQGLRLIYYSQIVNDFQKGDIAEGYSVSREKKESFPLTVTSAQKNPTAFYLCASSSQGVPNEQFFGPGTRLTVL.

This clone was recorded only once. The CDR3 is CAISTKSGAVNTEAFF. CDR3 nucleotide sequence: TGTGCCATCAGCACAAAGAGTGGGGCCGTTAACACTGAAGCTTTCTTT. J is TRBJ1-1 and V is TRBV10-3; tentatively, D is TRBD1 (5 bases). This CDR3 region has 16 residues. Germline CDR1 reads ENHRY; CDR2 reads SYGVKD. V lost 6 bases, J lost 2 bases, and 19 bases lay in between.

The chain has TRBV29-1 and TRBJ1-1, with a possible D match to TRBD1 (6 bases). The germline V gene has CDR1 SQVTM and CDR2 ANQGSEA. V was shortened by 5 bases and J by 10 bases, with 14 bases between the two germline ends. The CDR3 spans 11 residues. The CDR3 reads CSVFIKGGAFF. The CDR3 region has the DNA TGCAGCGTTTTTATTAAGGGGGGAGCTTTCTTT.

A single count supports this clone. The rearrangement joins TRBV25-1 to TRBJ1-2; D is unresolved. CDR3 size: 11 residues. The germline V gene has CDR1 MGHDK and CDR2 SYGVNS. Trimming shortened V by 3 bases and J by 2 bases, and 1 base separated the two germline ends. The CDR3 protein is CASSENYGYTF. The CDR3 DNA follows: TGTGCCAGCAGTGAGAACTATGGCTACACCTTC.

The chain employs TRBV6-1 and TRBJ1-5, with D maybe TRBD1 (5 bases). The CDR3 length is 13 residues. The V and J ends lost 8 bases and 2 bases respectively, with 10 bases between them. CDR1 is MNHNS, CDR2 SASEGT, per germline. The DNA of the CDR3 is TGTGCCAGCGGGGGTACGGGCAATCAGCCCCAGCATTTT. Encoded protein: CASGGTGNQPQHF.

The chain uses TRBV27 and TRBJ1-3; D is uncertain. V lost 6 bases and J 0 bases, leaving 18 bases between the germline ends. This CDR3 region has 17 residues. CDR1 is MNHEY and CDR2 is SMNVEV in the germline V gene (reference sequence). CDR3 amino acids: CASSPDLPTGSGNTIYF. In DNA form, the CDR3 reads TGTGCCAGCAGCCCTGACCTACCGACGGGCTCTGGAAACACCATATATTTT.

The genes are TRBV9 and TRBJ2-5, with a tentative D call TRBD2 (7 bases). The CDR3 runs 17 residues. CDR1 and CDR2 (germline): SGDLS, YYNGEE. Trimming left V 4 bases short and J 0 bases short, with 19 bases between. CDR3 sequence (DNA): TGTGCCAGCAGCTCCAGAAGGGGGGGGGAGTACCAAGAGACCCAGTACTTC. Translation gives CASSSRRGGEYQETQYF. Combining the CDR3 with reference TRBV9 and TRBJ2-5 gives the whole variable domain DSGVTQTPKHLITATGQRVTLRCSPRSGDLSVYWYQQSLDQGLQFLIQYYNGEERAKGNILERFSAQQFPDLHSELNLSSLELGDSALYFCASSSRRGGEYQETQYFGPGTRLLVL.

V is TRBV28 and J is TRBJ2-3; D ambiguous. The CDR3 runs 12 residues. V dropped 8 bases and J dropped 0 bases, with 6 bases sitting between them. Germline values: CDR1 MDHEN, CDR2 SYDVKM. In DNA, the CDR3 is TGTGCCAGCGGGGATAGCACAGATACGCAGTATTTT. This encodes CASGDSTDTQYF.

The chain carries TRBV7-2 and TRBJ1-2, with D possibly TRBD1 on 5 matching bases. Germline V gene sequence: CDR1 SGHTA, CDR2 FQGNSA. The germline V and J ends were trimmed by 4 bases and 7 bases, with 13 bases remaining between them. The CDR3 spans 13 residues. CDR3 sequence (DNA): TGTGCCAGCAGCTCCGGGGCCCGGAGTGGCTACACCTTC. This sequence encodes CASSSGARSGYTF.

The J gene is TRBJ1-2, the V gene TRBV25-1; 7 nucleotides agree with TRBD1. The CDR3 covers 15 residues. V trimming: 7 bases; J trimming: 2 bases; junction bases outside the gene matches: 10. Germline V gene lookup returns CDR1 MGHDK and CDR2 SYGVNS. The CDR3: CASNPTGAGNYGYTF. For the CDR3, the DNA is TGTGCCAGCAACCCCACAGGGGCGGGAAACTATGGCTACACCTTC.

This CDR3 reads CASSSTGANTEAFF. CDR3 bases: TGTGCCAGCAGCTCCACAGGGGCTAACACTGAAGCTTTCTTT. The rearrangement uses TRBV11-3 and TRBJ1-1, with TRBD1 identical over 7 bases. With V trimmed by 4 bases and J by 2 bases, 4 bases remained unmatched. This CDR3 comprises 14 residues. Germline CDR1 reads SGHNT; CDR2 reads YENEEA.

This chain links TRBV7-9 with TRBJ2-3; the D call may be TRBD1 or TRBD2 (6 bases each). This CDR3 spans 15 amino acids. Per the germline V gene, CDR1 is SEHNR and CDR2 is FQNEAQ (reference sequence). The V end lost 2 bases, the J end lost 0 bases, and 9 bases lay between the germline ends. The CDR3 loop is CASSLQGTSTDTQYF. CDR3 DNA: TGTGCCAGCAGCTTACAGGGGACTAGCACAGATACGCAGTATTTT.

V and J are TRBV10-3 and TRBJ1-2; D remains unclear. The CDR3 extends over 11 amino acids. Germline-derived CDR1 and CDR2 are ENHRY and SYGVKD. Trimming removed 3 bases at V and 4 bases at J, with 3 bases between. CDR3 sequence: CAISDSYGYTF. Here the CDR3 DNA reads TGTGCCATCAGTGACAGCTATGGCTACACCTTC.